Listed below are T cell receptor beta chains from one sample, sequenced in a study of radiotherapy plus CTLA-4 blockade in lung cancer. Clones were sequenced by immunoSEQ multiplex PCR, and TCRdb holds only the in-frame ones, with some missing. The sample has roughly 53,000 clones, approximately 80% seen once; the top ten hold roughly 3.2%. The sample in question was peripheral blood, obtained from a patient treated with radiotherapy plus ipilimumab. These receptors were collected from a human donor with non-small cell lung cancer who had a partial response to radiotherapy plus ipilimumab. The CDR3 runs from the conserved cysteine through the conserved F or W. The D gene is left open where the match is weak. Size is stated for part of the rows, as once, few or many counts, or as a class when the clone is expanded.

clone size	D gene	J gene	V gene	CDR3 protein	CDR3 DNA
NA	NA	TRBJ1-2	TRBV2	CASTLTGIYGYTF	TGTGCCAGCACCCTCACAGGGATCTATGGCTACACCTTC
NA	TRBD1	TRBJ1-6	TRBV28	CASSLPPFTGVNNSPLHF	TGTGCCAGCAGTTTACCGCCTTTCACAGGGGTAAATAATTCACCCCTCCACTTT
NA	TRBD2	TRBJ2-2	TRBV6-4	CASRGLAGIGELFF	TGTGCCAGCAGAGGACTAGCGGGAATTGGGGAGCTGTTTTTT
NA	NA	TRBJ1-1	TRBV5-1	CASSFEAGTEAFF	TGCGCCAGCAGCTTTGAGGCAGGGACTGAAGCTTTCTTT
NA	TRBD1	TRBJ1-6	TRBV18	CASSPTSTGNFGNSPLHF	TGTGCCAGCTCACCTACTTCGACAGGGAATTTTGGCAATTCACCCCTCCACTTT
NA	TRBD1	TRBJ2-2	TRBV5-4	CASSPFGGQGAAGELFF	TGTGCCAGCAGCCCGTTCGGGGGACAGGGGGCCGCCGGGGAGCTGTTTTTT
NA	NA	TRBJ2-5	TRBV18	CASSPIGVEKETQYF	TGTGCCAGCTCACCTATCGGGGTAGAGAAAGAGACCCAGTACTTC
NA	NA	TRBJ2-5	TRBV7-2	CASTRGLGETQYF	TGTGCCAGCACCCGCGGCCTGGGTGAGACCCAGTACTTC
NA	TRBD1	TRBJ2-7	TRBV7-9	CASSFRDRRNEQYF	TGTGCCAGCAGCTTCCGGGACAGGAGGAACGAGCAGTACTTC
NA	NA	TRBJ1-5	TRBV19	CASSIQGKQNQPQHF	TGTGCCAGTAGTATCCAGGGCAAACAGAATCAGCCCCAGCATTTT
few	TRBD1	TRBJ1-2	TRBV29-1	CSVEGQGRNGYTF	TGCAGCGTTGAGGGACAGGGGAGGAATGGCTACACCTTC
NA	NA	TRBJ2-2	TRBV27	CASSNRETNTGELFF	TGTGCCAGCAGCAACAGGGAGACGAACACCGGGGAGCTGTTTTTT
NA	TRBD2	TRBJ2-3	TRBV9	CASSVDPSGGSDTQYF	TGTGCCAGCAGCGTGGATCCTAGCGGGGGTTCAGATACGCAGTATTTT
NA	TRBD1	TRBJ2-7	TRBV4-1	CASSRTGDADEQYF	TGCGCCAGCAGCCGGACAGGGGACGCCGACGAGCAGTACTTC
NA	TRBD1	TRBJ1-5	TRBV4-1	CASSDNPGQANQPQHF	TGCGCCAGCAGCGATAATCCGGGACAGGCCAATCAGCCCCAGCATTTT
NA	NA	TRBJ2-2	TRBV5-1	CASSLSTGTTGELFF	TGCGCCAGCAGCTTGTCGACAGGTACCACCGGGGAGCTGTTTTTT
NA	NA	TRBJ2-5	TRBV2	CASREGHTQYF	TGTGCCAGCAGGGAAGGACATACCCAGTACTTC
NA	NA	TRBJ2-7	TRBV5-1	CASSLSRGATYEQYF	TGCGCCAGCAGCTTGAGTAGGGGCGCTACCTACGAGCAGTACTTC
NA	TRBD2	TRBJ2-7	TRBV27	CASSTQRGGSYEQYF	TGTGCCAGCAGTACCCAGCGGGGGGGCTCCTACGAGCAGTACTTC
NA	TRBD1	TRBJ2-7	TRBV28	CASSAPQGANYEQYF	TGTGCCAGCAGTGCTCCACAGGGGGCTAACTACGAGCAGTACTTC
NA	NA	TRBJ1-1	TRBV28	CASSSPMNTEAFF	TGTGCCAGCAGTTCTCCTATGAACACTGAAGCTTTCTTT
NA	NA	TRBJ2-1	TRBV6-5	CASSRPGEQFF	TGTGCCAGCAGCCGCCCAGGGGAGCAGTTCTTC
NA	TRBD1	TRBJ1-2	TRBV7-9	CASSLSVAGGSDGYTF	TGTGCCAGCAGCTTAAGCGTTGCAGGGGGATCGGATGGCTACACCTTC
NA	NA	TRBJ1-1	TRBV5-1	CASSLAWANTEAFF	TGCGCCAGCAGCTTGGCGTGGGCGAACACTGAAGCTTTCTTT
NA	TRBD1	TRBJ1-6	TRBV28	CASSLSGQGDSPLHF	TGTGCCAGCAGTTTATCCGGACAGGGAGATTCACCCCTCCACTTT
NA	NA	TRBJ2-7	TRBV5-1	CASSLSSVFEQYF	TGCGCCAGCAGCTTGTCATCAGTCTTCGAGCAGTACTTC
NA	TRBD1	TRBJ2-5	TRBV5-1	CASSLETGLEETQYF	TGCGCCAGCAGCTTAGAGACAGGGTTGGAAGAGACCCAGTACTTC
NA	NA	TRBJ2-1	TRBV28	CASSFSGYNEQFF	TGTGCCAGCAGTTTTTCAGGATACAATGAGCAGTTCTTC
NA	NA	TRBJ2-5	TRBV5-4	CASSLDRRETQYF	TGTGCCAGCAGCTTGGACAGAAGAGAGACCCAGTACTTC
NA	TRBD2	TRBJ2-2	TRBV11-2	CASSSLAGGPGELFF	TGTGCCAGCAGCTCCCTAGCGGGGGGGCCGGGGGAGCTGTTTTTT
NA	NA	TRBJ2-3	TRBV5-1	CASARGSSTDTQYF	TGCGCCAGCGCTAGGGGCTCTAGCACAGATACGCAGTATTTT
once	TRBD1	TRBJ2-2	TRBV5-1	CASFRGADRGLGGELFF	TGCGCCAGCTTCCGCGGGGCGGACAGGGGGCTCGGCGGGGAGCTGTTTTTT